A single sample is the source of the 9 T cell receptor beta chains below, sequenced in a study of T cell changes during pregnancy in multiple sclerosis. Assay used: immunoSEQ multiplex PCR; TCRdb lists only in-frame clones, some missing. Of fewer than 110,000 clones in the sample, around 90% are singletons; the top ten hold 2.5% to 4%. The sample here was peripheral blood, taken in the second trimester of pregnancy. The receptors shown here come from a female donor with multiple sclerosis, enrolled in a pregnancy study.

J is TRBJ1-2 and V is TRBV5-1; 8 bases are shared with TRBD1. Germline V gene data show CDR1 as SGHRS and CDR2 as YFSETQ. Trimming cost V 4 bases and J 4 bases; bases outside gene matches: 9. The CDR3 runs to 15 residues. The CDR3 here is CASSQEGQGGYGYTF. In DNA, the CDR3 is TGCGCCAGCAGCCAAGAAGGACAGGGTGGCTATGGCTACACCTTC.

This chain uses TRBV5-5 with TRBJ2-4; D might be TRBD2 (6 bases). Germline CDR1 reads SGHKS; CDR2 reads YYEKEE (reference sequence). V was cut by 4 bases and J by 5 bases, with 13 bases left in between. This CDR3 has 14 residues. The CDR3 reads CASSDGTFQNIQYF. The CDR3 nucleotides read TGTGCCAGCAGCGATGGGACTTTCCAAAACATTCAGTACTTC. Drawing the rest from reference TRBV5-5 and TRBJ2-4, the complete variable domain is DAGVTQSPTHLIKTRGQQVTLRCSPISGHKSVSWYQQVLGQGPQFIFQYYEKEERGRGNFPDRFSARQFPNYSSELNVNALLLGDSALYLCASSDGTFQNIQYFGAGTRLSVL.

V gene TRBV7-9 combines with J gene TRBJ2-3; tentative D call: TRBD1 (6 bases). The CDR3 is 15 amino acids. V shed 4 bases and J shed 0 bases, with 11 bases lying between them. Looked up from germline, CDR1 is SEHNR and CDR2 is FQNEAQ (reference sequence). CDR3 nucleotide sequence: TGTGCCAGCAGCTCCGGGACATTTAGCACAGATACGCAGTATTTT. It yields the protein CASSSGTFSTDTQYF.

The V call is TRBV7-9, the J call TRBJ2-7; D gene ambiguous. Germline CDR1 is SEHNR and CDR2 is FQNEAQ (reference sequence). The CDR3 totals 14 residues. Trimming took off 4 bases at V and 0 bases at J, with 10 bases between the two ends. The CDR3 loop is CASSSRESSYEQYF. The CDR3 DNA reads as TGTGCCAGCAGCTCCCGCGAGAGCTCCTACGAGCAGTACTTC.

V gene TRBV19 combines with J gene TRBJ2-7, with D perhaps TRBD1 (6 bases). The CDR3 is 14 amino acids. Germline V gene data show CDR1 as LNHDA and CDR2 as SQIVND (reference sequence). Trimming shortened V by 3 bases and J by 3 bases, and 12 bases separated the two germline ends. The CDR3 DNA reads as TGTGCCAGTAGTATGGACAGAGGACACTACGAGCAGTACTTC. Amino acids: CASSMDRGHYEQYF. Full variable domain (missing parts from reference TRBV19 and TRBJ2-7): DGGITQSPKYLFRKEGQNVTLSCEQNLNHDAMYWYRQDPGQGLRLIYYSQIVNDFQKGDIAEGYSVSREKKESFPLTVTSAQKNPTAFYLCASSMDRGHYEQYFGPGTRLTVT.

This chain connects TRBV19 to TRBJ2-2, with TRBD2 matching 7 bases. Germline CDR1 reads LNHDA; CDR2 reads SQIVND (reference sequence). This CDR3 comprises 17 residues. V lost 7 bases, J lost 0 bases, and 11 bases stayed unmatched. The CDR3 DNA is TGTGCCAGTAAGTTGGACCCTAGCGGTGCGAACACCGGGGAGCTGTTTTTT. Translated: CASKLDPSGANTGELFF.

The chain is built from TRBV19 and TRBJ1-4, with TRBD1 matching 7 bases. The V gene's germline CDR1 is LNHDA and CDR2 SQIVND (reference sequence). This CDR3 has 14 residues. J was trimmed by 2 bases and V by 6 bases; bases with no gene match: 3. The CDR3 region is CASRQGSTNEKLFF. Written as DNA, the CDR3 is TGTGCCAGTAGACAGGGGTCCACTAATGAAAAACTGTTTTTT.

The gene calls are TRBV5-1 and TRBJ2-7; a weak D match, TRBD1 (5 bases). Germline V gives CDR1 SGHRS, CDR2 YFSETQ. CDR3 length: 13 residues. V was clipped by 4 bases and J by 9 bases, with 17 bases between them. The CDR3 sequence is CASSASTGTGQYF. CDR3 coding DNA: TGCGCCAGCAGCGCCTCAACAGGTACGGGGCAGTACTTC. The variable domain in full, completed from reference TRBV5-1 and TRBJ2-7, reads KAGVTQTPRYLIKTRGQQVTLSCSPISGHRSVSWYQQTPGQGLQFLFEYFSETQRNKGNFPGRFSGRQFSNSRSEMNVSTLELGDSALYLCASSASTGTGQYFGPGTRLTVT.

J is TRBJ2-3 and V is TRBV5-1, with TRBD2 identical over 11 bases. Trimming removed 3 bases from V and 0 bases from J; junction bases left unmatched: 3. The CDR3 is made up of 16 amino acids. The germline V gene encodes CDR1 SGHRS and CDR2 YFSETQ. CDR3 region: CASSSRTSGSTDTQYF. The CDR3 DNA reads TGCGCCAGCAGCTCTAGGACTAGCGGGAGCACAGATACGCAGTATTTT.